The 19 T cell receptor beta chains presented below share a single source sample, sequenced in a study of blood T cell repertoires in COVID-19. Measured with immunoSEQ multiplex PCR; TCRdb has only the in-frame clones, and not every one. The sample has tens of thousands of clones; around 86% are singletons. The sequenced sample consisted of peripheral blood. The source of these receptors is a man between 65 and 79 years old with active COVID-19.

The chain uses TRBV5-8 and TRBJ2-7, with no clear D. The germline gives CDR1 SGHTS, CDR2 YDEGEE. Trimming took 7 bases from V and 3 from J, leaving 11 bases between them. The length of the CDR3 is 12 residues. The CDR3 nucleotides read TGTGCCAGCGCGGTCTTGAACTACGAGCAGTACTTC. This sequence encodes CASAVLNYEQYF.

A single count supports this clone. The chain uses TRBV7-2 and TRBJ2-5; D unclear. With 5 bases removed from V and 0 bases from J, the gap between germline ends came to 4 bases. The CDR3 totals 12 residues. Per germline, CDR1 SGHTA and CDR2 FQGNSA. The CDR3 protein is CASSPNQETQYF. The DNA of the CDR3 is TGTGCCAGCAGCCCTAACCAAGAGACCCAGTACTTC.

This rearrangement joins TRBV11-2 to TRBJ1-2, with 7 bases matching TRBD1. With 5 bases clipped from V and 4 bases from J, the junction kept 7 bases outside the gene matches. Looked up from germline, CDR1 is SGHAT and CDR2 is FQNNGV. The CDR3 totals 14 residues. The CDR3 DNA sequence: TGTGCCAGCAGCCCGGACAGGCAGATCTATGGCTACACCTTC. Translated, it gives CASSPDRQIYGYTF.

The chain recombines TRBV7-8 with TRBJ1-3, with TRBD1 as a possible D gene (6 bases). CDR1 is SGHVS, CDR2 FQNEAQ, per germline. V lost 1 base to trimming and J lost 4 bases, with 14 bases between them. The CDR3 covers 16 residues. CDR3 in DNA: TGTGCCAGCAGCTTAGGAAGGCTGGGGGCGGGAAACACCATATATTTT. Its protein product is CASSLGRLGAGNTIYF.

This chain links TRBV6-2 or TRBV6-3 with TRBJ2-1, with TRBD1 identical over 9 bases. From germline, CDR1 is MNHEY and CDR2 SVGEGT. This CDR3 comprises 15 residues. Trimming took 5 bases from V and 4 from J; bases not matched to a gene: 6. In nucleotides, the CDR3 is TGTGCCAGCAGTCCCCGGGACAGGGCGTACAATGAGCAGTTCTTC. Translation gives CASSPRDRAYNEQFF.

The chain combines TRBV4-3 with TRBJ2-7; 7 bases align to TRBD2. The trim removed 0 bases at V and 5 bases at J, leaving 7 bases unmatched. The CDR3 is 15 amino acids. Germline V CDR1 and CDR2: LGHNA, YSLEER. The CDR3 region has the DNA TGCGCCAGCAGCCAAGAGGGAGGGCTTGGCCACGAGCAGTACTTC. Protein product: CASSQEGGLGHEQYF.

This clone showed up just once. The chain couples TRBV20-1 to TRBJ2-5; D may be TRBD2 (5 bases). The germline V gene has CDR1 DFQATT and CDR2 SNEGSKA (reference sequence). V lost 3 bases and J 5 bases, leaving 16 bases between the germline ends. CDR3 size: 14 residues. CDR3 sequence reads: CSASNFPLVETQYF. The CDR3 nucleotides read TGCAGTGCTAGTAATTTCCCACTAGTGGAGACCCAGTACTTC.

The chain couples TRBV30 to TRBJ2-1, with D possibly TRBD2 on 6 matching bases. The CDR3 has 15 residues. CDR1 and CDR2 from the germline V gene are GTSNPN and SVGIG (reference sequence). V was shortened by 4 bases and J by 10 bases, with 23 bases between the two germline ends. The CDR3 region is CAWTANGSPSREQFF. CDR3 nucleotides: TGTGCCTGGACTGCGAACGGGAGCCCCTCTAGGGAGCAGTTCTTC.

The chain combines TRBV5-6 with TRBJ2-6, with D maybe TRBD1 (5 bases). V dropped 7 bases and J dropped 1 base, with 18 bases sitting between them. This CDR3 is built from 17 residues. Germline lookup yields CDR1 SGHDT and CDR2 YYEEEE. CDR3 nucleotides: TGTGCCAGCCGGACACTCCCCGCGTGGTCTGGGGCCAACGTCCTGACTTTC. Its translation: CASRTLPAWSGANVLTF.

The chain employs TRBV21-1 and TRBJ2-3; the table's D call, TRBD2, has no DNA check behind it. TRBV21-1 is deemed a pseudogene. The CDR3 sequence is 17 residues long. CDR3 in DNA: TGTGCCAGCACCAGCCTGACTAGCGGGACGTTGGCCCATACGCAGTATTTT. It translates to CASTSLTSGTLAHTQYF.

This rearrangement joins TRBV3-1 (or the pseudogene TRBV3-2) to TRBJ2-1; 12 bases agree with TRBD2. CDR1 LGHDT and CDR2 YNNKEL come from the germline V gene (reference sequence). V dropped 4 bases and J dropped 8; count of bases not matched to a gene: 12. The CDR3 has 17 amino acids. This CDR3 is CASSRYRSSGRVYEQFF. Written as DNA, the CDR3 is TGTGCCAGCAGCCGTTATCGCTCTAGCGGGAGGGTTTATGAGCAGTTCTTC.

The chain employs TRBV7-3 and TRBJ2-3; 7 bases match TRBD2. V lost 4 bases, J lost 6 bases, and 4 bases stayed unmatched. CDR1 SGHTA and CDR2 FQGTGA come from the germline V gene. CDR3 length equals 13 residues. The DNA of the CDR3 is TGTGCCAGCAGCTACCGGGAGGCGGATACGCAGTATTTT. Protein: CASSYREADTQYF.

This clone occurred a few times. The chain recombines TRBV7-9 with TRBJ2-1; D ambiguous. Germline CDR1 reads SEHNR; CDR2 reads FQNEAQ (reference sequence). V was trimmed by 5 bases and J by 7 bases, leaving 6 bases between them. The CDR3 contains 11 residues. The CDR3 bases are TGTGCCAGCAGCCCCAGAAATGAGCAGTTCTTC. Translating gives CASSPRNEQFF.

The chain recombines TRBV4-3 with TRBJ2-7; 12 bases align to TRBD1. Trimming took 0 bases from V and 0 from J; bases not matched to a gene: 12. The CDR3 extends over 20 amino acids. From germline, CDR1 is LGHNA and CDR2 YSLEER. The CDR3 sequence is CASSQDGGTGGAGGSYEQYF. The DNA of the CDR3 is TGCGCCAGCAGCCAAGATGGGGGGACAGGGGGCGCTGGGGGCTCCTACGAGCAGTACTTC.

This clone was seen only once. This sequence joins TRBV6-5 and TRBJ2-3; 8 positions agree with TRBD2. The ends lost 5 bases at V and 0 bases at J; junction bases unmatched: 4. The germline V gene encodes CDR1 MNHEY and CDR2 SVGAGI. This CDR3 is 15 amino acids long. The CDR3 is CASSIAGTSTDTQYF. The CDR3 DNA sequence: TGTGCCAGCAGTATAGCGGGGACTAGCACAGATACGCAGTATTTT.

This chain connects TRBV6-2 or TRBV6-3 to TRBJ2-1; the match to TRBD1 covers 7 bases. The germline CDR1 and CDR2 sequences are MNHEY and SVGEGT. Trimming cost V 6 bases and J 1 base; bases outside gene matches: 9. The CDR3 is 16 amino acids. CDR3 nucleotide sequence: TGTGCCAGCAGCCTATACAGGGGTATGTCCTACAATGAGCAGTTCTTC. Amino acids: CASSLYRGMSYNEQFF.

The chain is built from TRBV24-1 and TRBJ2-1; 9 nucleotides match TRBD2. Per the germline V gene, CDR1 is KGHDR and CDR2 is SFDVKD. The V segment lost 4 bases and the J segment 5 bases; nucleotides outside the gene matches: 8. This CDR3 has 16 amino acids. CDR3 nucleotides: TGTGCCACCAGTGACCCAGGGACTAGCCCTAACAATGAGCAGTTCTTC. It yields the protein CATSDPGTSPNNEQFF.

The chain recombines TRBV12-5 with TRBJ2-3; 12 nucleotides line up with TRBD2. J was trimmed by 6 bases and V by 6 bases; bases with no gene match: 10. Looked up from germline, CDR1 is LGHNT and CDR2 is FRNRAP. This CDR3 has 16 residues. CDR3 protein: CASGMGLAGGGDTQYF. The CDR3 DNA is TGTGCTAGTGGCATGGGGCTAGCGGGAGGGGGGGATACGCAGTATTTT.

This chain joins TRBV19 and TRBJ2-2; 7 nucleotides match TRBD1. The CDR3 is 14 amino acids. J gave up 6 bases and V 7 bases, and 8 bases lay outside the gene matches. The V gene's germline CDR1 is LNHDA and CDR2 SQIVND (reference sequence). This chain's CDR3 is CASTNTGAPGELFF. The CDR3 bases are TGTGCCAGTACCAACACAGGGGCACCCGGGGAGCTGTTTTTT.